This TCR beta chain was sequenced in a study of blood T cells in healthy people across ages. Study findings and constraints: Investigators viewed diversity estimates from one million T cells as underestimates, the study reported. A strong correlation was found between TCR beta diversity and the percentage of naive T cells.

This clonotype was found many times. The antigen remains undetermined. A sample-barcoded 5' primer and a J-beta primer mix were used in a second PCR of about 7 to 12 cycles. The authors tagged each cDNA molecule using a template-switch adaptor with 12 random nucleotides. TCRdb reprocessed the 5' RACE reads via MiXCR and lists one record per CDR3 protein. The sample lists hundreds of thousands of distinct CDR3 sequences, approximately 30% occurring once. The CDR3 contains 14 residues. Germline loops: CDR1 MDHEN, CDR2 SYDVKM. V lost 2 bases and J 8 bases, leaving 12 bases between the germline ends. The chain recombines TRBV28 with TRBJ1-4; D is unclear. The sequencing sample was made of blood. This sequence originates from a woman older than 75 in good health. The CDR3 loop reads CASSLPAALEKLFF. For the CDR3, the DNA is TGTGCCAGCAGTTTACCCGCAGCCTTGGAAAAACTGTTTTTT. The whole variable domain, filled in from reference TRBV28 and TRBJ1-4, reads DVKVTQSSRYLVKRTGEKVFLECVQDMDHENMFWYRQDPGLGLRLIYFSYDVKMKEKGDIPEGYSVSREKKERFSLILESASTNQTSMYLCASSLPAALEKLFFGSGTQLSVL.